The sequence of this T cell receptor (beta chain) was determined in a study of blood T cell repertoires in COVID-19. This clone was recorded a few times. The germline CDR1 and CDR2 sequences are KGHSH and LQKENI. This CDR3 contains 17 residues. Trimming took off 3 bases at V and 4 bases at J, with 18 bases between the two ends. The authors' processing: Reference gene primer amplification in the assay estimated nucleated cell counts. TCRdb's table, derived via immunoSEQ multiplex PCR, lists solely in-frame clones and lacks some. V and J calls and clone size are as listed in that table; D and trimming were resolved from the DNA. Of about 230,000 clones in the sample, approximately 84% were seen once.

Sequenced: peripheral blood. This clonotype was sampled from a man aged 45-60 years with active or convalescent COVID-19. The chain recombines TRBV18 with TRBJ2-2; unclear D gene. The CDR3 is CASSPTAAPQGTGELFF. CDR3 sequence (DNA): TGTGCCAGCTCACCTACGGCGGCACCACAAGGCACCGGGGAGCTGTTTTTT.